These T cell receptor beta chains were read from a single sample in a study of control samples from healthy donors and cancer patients. Here immunoSEQ multiplex PCR was the method, and the copy in TCRdb shows in-frame clones only, minus some. Of around 75,000 clones in the sample, around 94% were seen once. The sample was blood. The receptor set was obtained from a woman aged 60-75 years in good health. Each CDR3 is given with its conserved first and last residue. The order of the fields is J gene, D gene, clone size, V gene, CDR3 protein. The D gene is left open where the match is weak. Clone size is given for some rows only: seen once, a few or many times, or a class if the clone is expanded.

>TRBJ2-7|TRBD2|-|TRBV5-4
CASSLGLAGEFHEQYF
>TRBJ2-1|-|-|TRBV15
CAISRAASYNEQFF
>TRBJ2-3|-|-|TRBV29-1
CSVEEADTQYF
>TRBJ1-4|-|-|TRBV3-1/TRBV3-2
CASSPGGLEKLFF
>TRBJ2-5|-|-|TRBV3-1/TRBV3-2
CASSRPQETQYF
>TRBJ1-1|-|-|TRBV11-3
CASSSGRRTEAFF
>TRBJ2-7|TRBD2|-|TRBV10-2
CASSDAGVPYEQYF
>TRBJ1-2|-|-|TRBV3-1/TRBV3-2
CASSLTGSRGYTF
>TRBJ2-7|-|-|TRBV7-2
CASSLVQGPYEQYF
>TRBJ2-7|-|-|TRBV7-8
CASSLGVFDSYEQYF
>TRBJ2-7|-|-|TRBV12-5
CASGRGVEQYF
>TRBJ2-3|-|-|TRBV2
CASSISDTQYF
>TRBJ2-7|-|-|TRBV3-1/TRBV3-2
CASSQGPSVSGQYF
>TRBJ2-7|-|few|TRBV7-8
CASSLLEGSYEQYF
>TRBJ1-1|-|-|TRBV19
CASSIRTQRPWNTEAFF
>TRBJ2-1|-|-|TRBV28
CASSFSVGGGGEQFF
>TRBJ2-6|-|-|TRBV14
CASSPRNQGGSGANVLTF
>TRBJ2-3|-|-|TRBV3-1/TRBV3-2
CASSQDSGDGSTDTQYF
>TRBJ2-1|-|-|TRBV5-1
CASSTGLEGDNEQFF
>TRBJ2-2|TRBD1|-|TRBV7-3
CASSLGTANTGELFF
>TRBJ1-1|-|-|TRBV19
CASSMAGRLNTEAFF
>TRBJ1-1|-|-|TRBV10-2
CASSVAGPPPEAFF
>TRBJ2-7|TRBD2|-|TRBV10-2
CASSESQGREGYEQYF
>TRBJ2-5|-|-|TRBV30
CAWSAGAGSQETQYF
>TRBJ2-7|-|-|TRBV28
CASSFGPFLEQYF
>TRBJ1-1|TRBD1|-|TRBV7-2
CASSFQGASETEAFF
>TRBJ2-5|TRBD2|-|TRBV9
CASSPSTSGWETQYF
>TRBJ1-5|-|-|TRBV6-5
CASSSGLITSNQPQHF
>TRBJ1-2|-|-|TRBV12-3/TRBV12-4
CASYIGTRHGYTF
>TRBJ2-1|TRBD1|-|TRBV6-2/TRBV6-3
CASSSGGAMNNEQFF
>TRBJ2-1|-|-|TRBV7-2
CASSPRLGGNSYNEQFF
>TRBJ2-1|-|-|TRBV23-1
CASSQSPSRKPSYNEQFF
>TRBJ1-4|-|-|TRBV28
CASSSTGLRLPTEIEKLFF
>TRBJ2-7|-|-|TRBV5-4
CASSLGVSASYEQYF
>TRBJ1-2|-|-|TRBV29-1
CSVERPRRADGYTF
>TRBJ1-6|TRBD1|-|TRBV5-6
CASSSKRGGTVGSPLHF
>TRBJ1-5|-|-|TRBV27
CASSLVRQPQHF
>TRBJ1-1|TRBD1|once|TRBV18
CASSPLTGGGGTEAFF
>TRBJ1-3|-|-|TRBV11-2
CASSLGQEVNTIYF
>TRBJ1-2|TRBD1|-|TRBV27
CASSSGTGRPYTF
>TRBJ2-2|TRBD1|-|TRBV4-3
CASSQTGALEMNTGELFF
>TRBJ2-1|-|-|TRBV4-2
CASSHVGIRGVAHNEQFF
>TRBJ1-5|-|-|TRBV6-6
CASSYSSGESNQPQHF
>TRBJ2-3|-|-|TRBV5-1
CASSLAAASTDTQYF
>TRBJ2-7|-|few|TRBV14
CASSQAGAISYEQYF
>TRBJ2-5|TRBD2|-|TRBV5-1
CASSLSTSGGRETQYF
>TRBJ1-1|-|once|TRBV29-1
CSVEREMNTEAFF
>TRBJ2-7|TRBD1|-|TRBV5-6
CASSHGTDYEQYF
>TRBJ1-1|-|-|TRBV6-2/TRBV6-3
CASSNRRDKNTEAFF
>TRBJ1-6|TRBD1|-|TRBV5-5
CASSSRDRGNSPLHF
>TRBJ1-1|TRBD1|once|TRBV7-2
CASSSQGDTEAFF